Below, 16 T cell receptor beta chains from the same sample are listed, as sequenced in a study of T cell repertoires in cytomegalovirus infection. One entry per CDR3 protein, called by TCRdb with MiXCR from the reads. The sample includes approximately 1,000,000 distinct CDR3 sequences, about a third seen only once; the top ten take over 11%. The antigens of these receptors remain unknown. The material sequenced was cultured CD8+ T cells from PBMCs, taken from culture after CMV antigen stimulation. Receptors were obtained from a human donor in good health (CMV status not recorded). Some clones in this sample may be carry-over from other donors' samples.

Written as DNA, the CDR3 is TGTGCCAGCAGGGGACCTCGGGTCACGGATACGCAGTATTTT. Encoded protein: CASRGPRVTDTQYF. The V gene is TRBV12-3 or TRBV12-4, the J gene TRBJ2-3; D tentatively fits TRBD1 or TRBD2 (5 bases each). The V end lost 6 bases, the J end lost 6 bases, and 16 bases lay between the germline ends. The CDR3 is 14 residues long.

This sequence joins TRBV7-2 and TRBJ1-1; D remains unclear. V lost 1 base, J lost 4 bases, and 7 bases lay in between. The germline gives CDR1 SGHTA, CDR2 FQGNSA. The CDR3 has 13 amino acids. The CDR3 spells CASSLGDFTEAFF. The CDR3 DNA follows: TGTGCCAGCAGCTTAGGAGATTTCACTGAAGCTTTCTTT.

The gene calls are TRBV12-3 or TRBV12-4 and TRBJ2-5; maybe TRBD2 (8 bases). The length of the CDR3 is 17 residues. Trimming pared 6 bases from V and 7 bases from J, leaving 27 bases between. The CDR3 region has the DNA TGTGCCAGCAGCCTACGGGGGGGGACAGAGGTGGTTACGACCCAGTACTTC. It yields the protein CASSLRGGTEVVTTQYF.

This chain links TRBV5-1 with TRBJ1-6; D may be TRBD1 (5 bases). The V end was cut by 4 bases, the J end by 0 bases, with 17 bases between. The CDR3 is made up of 18 amino acids. Per germline, CDR1 SGHRS and CDR2 YFSETQ. The CDR3 DNA sequence: TGCGCCAGCAGCCGTCTGGGGGACTTAAGCTCCTATAATTCACCCCTCCACTTT. It codes for CASSRLGDLSSYNSPLHF. Using reference TRBV5-1 and TRBJ1-6 for the parts outside the CDR3, the full variable domain is KAGVTQTPRYLIKTRGQQVTLSCSPISGHRSVSWYQQTPGQGLQFLFEYFSETQRNKGNFPGRFSGRQFSNSRSEMNVSTLELGDSALYLCASSRLGDLSSYNSPLHFGNGTRLTVT.

V is TRBV10-3 and J is TRBJ2-7, with D possibly TRBD1 on 5 matching bases. Germline loops: CDR1 ENHRY, CDR2 SYGVKD. CDR3 length equals 15 residues. Trimming removed 7 bases from V and 4 bases from J, with 20 bases in between. The CDR3 spells CAIMTDNTSYYEQYF. CDR3 bases: TGTGCCATCATGACGGACAACACGAGTTATTACGAGCAGTACTTC.

V is TRBV11-2 and J is TRBJ1-1, with D maybe TRBD1 (5 bases). CDR3 size: 16 residues. V was cut by 7 bases and J by 6 bases, with 24 bases left in between. Per germline, CDR1 SGHAT and CDR2 FQNNGV. In DNA, the CDR3 is TGTGCCAGCATCCTCGCCCCGGGGCAGGGAAGCGCTGAAGCTTTCTTT. Protein product: CASILAPGQGSAEAFF. Using reference TRBV11-2 and TRBJ1-1 for the parts outside the CDR3, the full variable domain is EAGVAQSPRYKIIEKRQSVAFWCNPISGHATLYWYQQILGQGPKLLIQFQNNGVVDDSQLPKDRFSAERLKGVDSTLKIQPAKLEDSAVYLCASILAPGQGSAEAFFGQGTRLTVV.

The rearrangement uses TRBV5-6 and TRBJ1-5; no clear D. The CDR3 length is 16 residues. The germline V gene encodes CDR1 SGHDT and CDR2 YYEEEE. V lost 4 bases, J lost 0 bases, and 14 bases lay in between. DNA for the CDR3: TGTGCCAGCAGCCCCCGCCCGGGAGTTAGCAATCAGCCCCAGCATTTT. It is translated as CASSPRPGVSNQPQHF.

V is TRBV19 and J is TRBJ2-7; D might be TRBD1 (6 bases). Germline assignment: CDR1 LNHDA and CDR2 SQIVND (reference sequence). The CDR3 has 14 amino acids. The CDR3 DNA is TGTGCACAATTGAGGATACAGGGCTGGAACGAGCAGTACGTC. This sequence encodes CAQLRIQGWNEQYV.

In regard to this clonotype: A much larger clone sits a single nucleotide away, making a read error possible. The chain uses TRBV7-4 and TRBJ1-5; no clear D. The germline V gene encodes CDR1 SGHVT and CDR2 SQSDAQ. The CDR3 spans 18 residues. The CDR3 loop is CASSQDTGPLRRYQPLHF. The CDR3 DNA reads as TGTGCCAGCAGCCAAGATACCGGGCCCCTCCGTCGATATCAGCCCCTGCATTTT.

This chain links TRBV6-1 with TRBJ2-3, with 9 bases that match TRBD1. The V gene end was trimmed by 11 bases and the J gene end by 0 bases; junction bases not matched to a gene: 12. CDR3 length equals 16 residues. Germline V gene lookup returns CDR1 MNHNS and CDR2 SASEGT. The CDR3 here is CAVRDREYSSTDTQYF. In nucleotides, the CDR3 is TGTGCCGTCCGGGACAGGGAGTACTCTAGCACAGATACGCAGTATTTT.

The table lists this clonotype with a few counts. The chain is built from TRBV12-5 and TRBJ1-2; D unclear. The CDR3 is 12 amino acids. Germline CDR1 reads LGHNT; CDR2 reads FRNRAP. The V end was cut by 5 bases, the J end by 6 bases, with 10 bases between. This CDR3 reads CASGEIGDGYTF. CDR3 bases: TGTGCTAGTGGTGAGATTGGGGATGGCTACACCTTC.

This clonotype has just a few counts. The chain is built from TRBV11-3 and TRBJ2-1, with D possibly TRBD2 on 6 matching bases. Germline V lookup: CDR1 SGHNT, CDR2 YENEEA. The CDR3 is 16 residues long. Trimming took off 5 bases at V and 4 bases at J, with 18 bases between the two ends. The CDR3 DNA reads as TGTGCCAGCAGCGTGGGGGGTTCCGGCGTATACAATGAGCAGTTCTTC. Translation gives CASSVGGSGVYNEQFF.

This clonotype has a handful of counts. The genes are TRBV2 and TRBJ1-4; a possible D gene is TRBD1 (6 bases). This CDR3 is 17 amino acids long. V was clipped by 1 base and J by 8 bases, with 20 bases between them. Per the germline V gene, CDR1 is SNHLY and CDR2 is FYNNEI. As DNA, the CDR3 is TGTGCCAGCAGTGAAGACGGGACATCTATACAACGGGAAAAACTGTTTTTT. Encoded protein: CASSEDGTSIQREKLFF.

This clonotype was seen only a few times. The chain employs TRBV25-1 and TRBJ1-6; 8 nucleotides align to TRBD1. Germline trimming cut 5 bases from V and 9 bases from J; bases unmatched to any gene: 3. The CDR3 spans 13 residues. The germline CDR1 and CDR2 sequences are MGHDK and SYGVNS. Written as DNA, the CDR3 is TGTGCCAGCAGTCCAGGGGGCCTTTCACCCCTCCACTTT. Protein sequence: CASSPGGLSPLHF.

The chain couples TRBV7-2 to TRBJ2-5, with 8 bases fitting TRBD1. Germline CDR1 SGHTA, CDR2 FQGNSA. The CDR3 spans 15 residues. The ends lost 8 bases at V and 1 base at J; junction bases unmatched: 9. CDR3 bases: TGTGCCAGCTCCCTCCCAGGGGGCAGCCAAGAGACCCAGTACTTC. The encoded protein is CASSLPGGSQETQYF.

This clonotype has just a few counts. This chain links TRBV6-2 or TRBV6-3 with TRBJ2-7; 7 positions match TRBD1. With V trimmed by 8 bases and J by 3 bases, 7 bases remained unmatched. CDR3 length: 13 residues. Germline values: CDR1 MNHEY, CDR2 SVGEGT. CDR3 protein: CASSVGTDYEQYV. CDR3 DNA: TGTGCCAGCTCCGTCGGGACAGACTACGAGCAGTACGTC.